This TCR beta chain was captured in a study of T cell repertoires in ileal Crohn's disease. Study-wide background: Under 40% were active smokers at surgery; median disease duration was 7.9 years. Postoperative therapy was given to about half: eleven to twelve thiopurines, around 18 anti-TNF agents. General study results and limits: Active smokers at surgery had more clonal expansions than non-smokers.

The germline V gene encodes CDR1 SEHNR and CDR2 FQNEAQ (reference sequence). With V trimmed by 5 bases and J by 0 bases, 11 bases remained unmatched. This CDR3 spans 17 amino acids. Of note for this clone: What it recognizes is unknown.

Using immunoSEQ multiplex PCR, the repertoire was profiled, and TCRdb retains in-frame clones only, with some absent. This sample has roughly 14,000 clones, with about 84% found just once. The sample was ileal tissue. The clonotype was recovered from an adult with Crohn's disease. This sequence joins TRBV7-9 and TRBJ2-3, with 7 positions matching TRBD2. The CDR3 here is CASSARPQRGSTDTQYF. CDR3 in DNA: TGTGCCAGCAGCGCCCGGCCCCAGCGGGGCAGCACAGATACGCAGTATTTT.